This TCR beta chain comes out of a study of blood T cell repertoires in COVID-19. Study details: The study drew acute and convalescent COVID-19 samples from the United States, Italy and Spain. Nucleic acid was either cDNA or gDNA, and it came from T cells, B-cell-depleted T cells, or PBMCs.

In the study's own analysis: How many nucleated cells were present was estimated from reference gene primer amplification. Only in-frame clones appear in the TCRdb table, and some are missing; sequencing was by immunoSEQ multiplex PCR. Clonal size and the V and J genes are those of that table, whereas D and trimming came from the DNA. The table shows 70,000 to 85,000 clones, with roughly 87% occurring only once. The V gene's germline CDR1 is SGHRS and CDR2 YFSETQ. The CDR3 totals 17 residues. V shed 4 bases, J shed 1 base, and the junction held 3 bases outside the gene matches. Sequenced: peripheral blood. The V gene is TRBV5-1, the J gene TRBJ2-3; 16 positions match TRBD2. This TCR was sampled from a man aged 80 or over with acute or convalescent COVID-19. The CDR3, as DNA: TGCGCCAGCAGCCCGGGACTAGCGGGGGGGGGCACAGATACGCAGTATTTT. This encodes CASSPGLAGGGTDTQYF. Full variable domain (outside the CDR3, taken from reference TRBV5-1 and TRBJ2-3): KAGVTQTPRYLIKTRGQQVTLSCSPISGHRSVSWYQQTPGQGLQFLFEYFSETQRNKGNFPGRFSGRQFSNSRSEMNVSTLELGDSALYLCASSPGLAGGGTDTQYFGPGTRLTVL.